A single sample gave rise to the 30 T cell receptor beta chains below, sequenced in a study of patients and donors after allogeneic stem cell transplantation. One entry per CDR3 protein, called by TCRdb with MiXCR from the RT-PCR reads. The sample holds hundreds of thousands of distinct CDR3 sequences, roughly 38% seen once. Sequences were obtained from blood, either unsorted or a sorted T cell fraction (not recorded which). These receptors all stem from a human donor who was either an allogeneic HSCT recipient or a stem cell or donor lymphocyte infusion donor (not recorded which). It is not recorded whose cells these are; they may come from a transplant donor.

The CDR3 loop is CASSLARGSGYTF. In DNA, the CDR3 is TGTGCCAGCAGTTTGGCTCGGGGTTCTGGCTACACCTTC. The V call is TRBV12-3 or TRBV12-4, the J call TRBJ1-2; D is ambiguous. Trimming removed 3 bases from V and 7 bases from J, with 12 bases in between. CDR3 length: 13 amino acids.

This clonotype turned up a few times. The chain carries TRBV18 and TRBJ1-4; maybe TRBD1 (5 bases). V shed 4 bases and J shed 8 bases, with 11 bases lying between them. CDR1 is KGHSH and CDR2 is LQKENI in the germline V gene. There are 13 residues in the CDR3. In DNA, the CDR3 is TGTGCCAGCTCACGTTCGAGGGACGAAAAACTGTTTTTT. As protein: CASSRSRDEKLFF.

The chain carries TRBV12-3 or TRBV12-4 and TRBJ1-6, with no clear D. V was shortened by 5 bases and J by 6 bases, with 17 bases between the two germline ends. This CDR3 is 16 amino acids long. Here the CDR3 reads CASSPVAPGVNSPLHF. The CDR3 DNA follows: TGTGCCAGCAGTCCTGTAGCACCAGGAGTTAATTCACCCCTCCACTTT.

The rearrangement uses TRBV18 and TRBJ1-2; TRBD1 aligns across 7 bases. From germline, CDR1 is KGHSH and CDR2 LQKENI. Losses at the gene ends were 1 base for V and 0 bases for J; bases not matched to a gene: 11. The CDR3 covers 18 residues. The CDR3 nucleotides read TGTGCCAGCTCACCACTTCCGGGACAGAAACTCACTAACTATGGCTACACCTTC. This encodes CASSPLPGQKLTNYGYTF. Using reference TRBV18 and TRBJ1-2 for the parts outside the CDR3, the full variable domain is NAGVMQNPRHLVRRRGQEARLRCSPMKGHSHVYWYRQLPEEGLKFMVYLQKENIIDESGMPKERFSAEFPKEGPSILRIQQVVRGDSAAYFCASSPLPGQKLTNYGYTFGSGTRLTVV.

The chain uses TRBV25-1 and TRBJ1-6, with 7 positions matching TRBD1. V gave up 2 bases and J gave up 7 bases; unmatched junction bases: 8. The germline CDR1 and CDR2 sequences are MGHDK and SYGVNS. The CDR3 loop spans 16 amino acids. The CDR3 DNA is TGTGCCAGCAGTGAAAAGGGGGCGCTTTTCAATTCACCCCTCCACTTT. Protein product: CASSEKGALFNSPLHF.

V gene TRBV5-1 combines with J gene TRBJ1-1; D unclear. Germline V gene data show CDR1 as SGHRS and CDR2 as YFSETQ. Trimming shortened V by 5 bases and J by 0 bases, and 8 bases separated the two germline ends. The CDR3 sequence is 13 residues long. The CDR3 nucleotides read TGCGCCAGCAGAGAAAACCTGAACACTGAAGCTTTCTTT. It codes for CASRENLNTEAFF.

Only a few counts were recorded for this clonotype. The chain recombines TRBV7-2 with TRBJ1-3; TRBD1 agrees at 8 bases. Germline values: CDR1 SGHTA, CDR2 FQGNSA. This CDR3 has 17 amino acids. J lost 0 bases, V lost 5 bases, and 9 bases had no gene match. The CDR3 nucleotides are TGTGCCAGCAGCCCAACTAGGACAGGGAGCTCTGGAAACACCATATATTTT. This translates into CASSPTRTGSSGNTIYF.

The genes are TRBV12-3 or TRBV12-4 and TRBJ1-5; D remains ambiguous. CDR3 size: 14 residues. Between the trimmed V and J ends, which lost 6 bases and 4 bases, there was a span of 13 bases. The DNA for the CDR3 is TGTGCCAGCAGCCCTGGGAAAGGGAATCAGCCCCAGCATTTT. Its translation: CASSPGKGNQPQHF.

The genes are TRBV2 and TRBJ2-2; no reliable D call. With 6 bases removed from V and 5 bases from J, the gap between germline ends came to 4 bases. Germline-derived CDR1 and CDR2 are SNHLY and FYNNEI. The CDR3 contains 11 residues. The CDR3 sequence: CASRRTGELFF. The CDR3 nucleotides read TGTGCCAGCAGGAGGACCGGGGAGCTGTTTTTT. The whole variable domain, remainder taken from reference TRBV2 and TRBJ2-2, is EPEVTQTPSHQVTQMGQEVILRCVPISNHLYFYWYRQILGQKVEFLVSFYNNEISEKSEIFDDQFSVERPDGSNFTLKIRSTKLEDSAMYFCASRRTGELFFGEGSRLTVL.

This clonotype was seen only a few times. The chain uses TRBV6-6 and TRBJ1-1; D gene unclear. V lost 3 bases and J 8 bases, leaving 13 bases between the germline ends. Looked up from germline, CDR1 is MNHNY and CDR2 is SVGAGI (reference sequence). The CDR3 length is 13 residues. The CDR3 coding sequence is TGTGCCAGCAGTTATGAAGGCACGGTCGAAGCTTTCTTT. Translating gives CASSYEGTVEAFF.

The V call is TRBV28, the J call TRBJ1-1; D is undetermined. Germline CDR1 reads MDHEN; CDR2 reads SYDVKM. The length of the CDR3 is 15 residues. V was cut by 5 bases and J by 1 base, with 14 bases left in between. This CDR3 is CASSRVGLGNTEAFF. CDR3 nucleotide sequence: TGTGCCAGCAGTCGCGTGGGGTTGGGGAACACTGAAGCTTTCTTT. The full variable domain, rest sourced from reference TRBV28 and TRBJ1-1, is DVKVTQSSRYLVKRTGEKVFLECVQDMDHENMFWYRQDPGLGLRLIYFSYDVKMKEKGDIPEGYSVSREKKERFSLILESASTNQTSMYLCASSRVGLGNTEAFFGQGTRLTVV.

V usage is TRBV20-1 and J usage is TRBJ1-1; tentatively, D is TRBD1 (5 bases). The germline V gene has CDR1 DFQATT and CDR2 SNEGSKA (reference sequence). Trimming removed 4 bases from V and 1 base from J, with 10 bases in between. This CDR3 spans 13 amino acids. CDR3 bases: TGCAGTGCTATAAGACAGCCGAACACTGAAGCTTTCTTT. Its protein is CSAIRQPNTEAFF.

This clonotype was seen more than once but under ten times. The V gene is TRBV5-6, the J gene TRBJ1-2; D remains unclear. With 0 bases removed from V and 6 bases from J, the gap between germline ends came to 15 bases. Germline V lookup: CDR1 SGHDT, CDR2 YYEEEE. The CDR3 covers 15 residues. DNA of the CDR3: TGTGCCAGCAGCTTGGTTTTCACCTCCCCCGATGGCTACACCTTC. Translation gives CASSLVFTSPDGYTF. Full variable domain (rest looked up from reference TRBV5-6 and TRBJ1-2): DAGVTQSPTHLIKTRGQQVTLRCSPKSGHDTVSWYQQALGQGPQFIFQYYEEEERQRGNFPDRFSGHQFPNYSSELNVNALLLGDSALYLCASSLVFTSPDGYTFGSGTRLTVV.

In its sample, this clonotype was seen a few times. V usage is TRBV20-1 and J usage is TRBJ2-7; D is possibly TRBD2 (7 bases). CDR1 is DFQATT, CDR2 SNEGSKA, per germline (reference sequence). The length of the CDR3 is 13 residues. Trimming took 0 bases from V and 2 from J, leaving 8 bases between them. CDR3: CSAREGGAYEQYF. In DNA form, the CDR3 reads TGCAGTGCTAGAGAAGGGGGGGCCTACGAGCAGTACTTC.

This clonotype was recorded a few times. The CDR3, as DNA: TGTGCCACCAGCAGGACTGTTTCCGAAGCTTTCTTT. It yields the protein CATSRTVSEAFF. This sequence joins TRBV15 and TRBJ1-1; no firm D call. The CDR3 has 12 amino acids. The germline CDR1 and CDR2 sequences are LNHNV and YYDKDF (reference sequence). With 3 bases removed from V and 8 bases from J, the gap between germline ends came to 10 bases.

A few counts support this clonotype. This rearrangement joins TRBV10-3 to TRBJ1-1; no definite D call. The germline gives CDR1 ENHRY, CDR2 SYGVKD. The CDR3 consists of 15 residues. Trimming pared 4 bases from V and 0 bases from J, leaving 12 bases between. In nucleotides, the CDR3 is TGTGCCATCAGTGCCCACCATGAGGTGAACACTGAAGCTTTCTTT. It translates to CAISAHHEVNTEAFF.

The chain has TRBV4-1 and TRBJ1-6; D is uncertain. Deletions cut 2 bases from V and 16 bases from J, with 9 bases between. Germline CDR1 reads MGHRA; CDR2 reads YSYEKL. The CDR3 has 11 amino acids. DNA of the CDR3: TGCGCCAGCAGCCAAAGGGCCTCACTCCACTTT. Translating it yields CASSQRASLHF.

CDR3 sequence (DNA): TGTGCCAGCAGCGTAGACAGGGTGAGGCCTACCCACGAGCAGTACTTC. This gives the protein CASSVDRVRPTHEQYF. The J gene is TRBJ2-7, the V gene TRBV9; a weak D match, TRBD1 (6 bases). The ends were cut back, 0 bases at V and 5 bases at J, with 18 bases in the middle. The germline CDR1 and CDR2 sequences are SGDLS and YYNGEE. The CDR3 consists of 16 residues.

This clonotype was counted only a few times. The chain carries TRBV21-1 and TRBJ2-5; TRBD1 reflects the table's D call only, with no check against the DNA. TRBV21-1 is termed a pseudogene. CDR3 length: 14 amino acids. CDR3 sequence: CASSKGSPGGTQYF. CDR3 sequence (DNA): TGTGCCAGCAGCAAAGGGTCGCCTGGGGGGACCCAGTACTTC.

This chain links TRBV10-3 with TRBJ2-3; the D gene is possibly TRBD2 (6 bases). This CDR3 contains 14 residues. The ends were cut back, 10 bases at V and 1 base at J, with 15 bases in the middle. Germline V lookup: CDR1 ENHRY, CDR2 SYGVKD. CDR3 region: CATQAGLGTDTQYF. CDR3 DNA sequence: TGTGCCACCCAGGCGGGGTTGGGCACAGATACGCAGTATTTT.

This sequence joins TRBV12-3 or TRBV12-4 and TRBJ1-2; D gene ambiguous. V lost 6 bases, J lost 0 bases, and 20 bases lay in between. The CDR3 totals 17 residues. CDR3 bases: TGTGCCAGCAGCATCAACCCGCCAGCCACCGCTAACTATGGCTACACCTTC. It codes for CASSINPPATANYGYTF.

This sequence joins TRBV5-1 and TRBJ2-5; D gene unclear. Looked up from germline, CDR1 is SGHRS and CDR2 is YFSETQ. V was shortened by 0 bases and J by 5 bases, with 14 bases between the two germline ends. The CDR3 is made up of 15 amino acids. In DNA form, the CDR3 reads TGCGCCAGCAGCTTGGGGCAGTCCCAAGCGGAGACCCAGTACTTC. It translates to CASSLGQSQAETQYF.

The chain carries TRBV7-8 and TRBJ2-1; D ambiguous. With 2 bases removed from V and 7 bases from J, the gap between germline ends came to 15 bases. Germline V gene data show CDR1 as SGHVS and CDR2 as FQNEAQ. The CDR3 extends over 15 amino acids. Here the CDR3 reads CASSLKASQGNEQFF. The CDR3 DNA follows: TGTGCCAGCAGCTTAAAAGCGTCCCAAGGTAATGAGCAGTTCTTC.

The table lists this clonotype with a few counts. This rearrangement joins TRBV7-8 to TRBJ1-5; tentatively, D is TRBD1 (5 bases). The germline V gene has CDR1 SGHVS and CDR2 FQNEAQ. The CDR3 has 16 residues. Trimming removed 1 base at V and 0 bases at J, with 10 bases between. CDR3 DNA: TGTGCCAGCAGCTTAGGCAGGGTACCTAGCAATCAGCCCCAGCATTTT. Residues: CASSLGRVPSNQPQHF.

This rearrangement joins TRBV5-1 to TRBJ1-2; D is possibly TRBD1 (6 bases). V lost 4 bases, J lost 8 bases, and 18 bases lay in between. The CDR3 contains 14 residues. Germline V gene lookup returns CDR1 SGHRS and CDR2 YFSETQ. Here the CDR3 DNA reads TGCGCCAGCAGCCCCACGGCAGGGGCAGGAGGCTACACCTTC. Its protein is CASSPTAGAGGYTF.

The chain employs TRBV20-1 and TRBJ2-1; TRBD2 might be the D (7 bases). Trimming pared 3 bases from V and 4 bases from J, leaving 10 bases between. There are 13 residues in the CDR3. Germline CDR1 reads DFQATT; CDR2 reads SNEGSKA (reference sequence). CDR3 region: CSARRGGYNEQFF. CDR3 sequence (DNA): TGCAGTGCTAGGAGGGGGGGGTACAATGAGCAGTTCTTC.

This clonotype was observed a handful of times. The chain joins TRBV27 to TRBJ1-1, with a weak D call TRBD1 (5 bases). Germline values: CDR1 MNHEY, CDR2 SMNVEV (reference sequence). V was cut by 7 bases and J by 4 bases, with 16 bases left in between. There are 14 residues in the CDR3. The CDR3 reads CASTVGVGGTEAFF. The CDR3 DNA follows: TGTGCCAGCACAGTAGGGGTCGGTGGCACTGAAGCTTTCTTT.

The chain employs TRBV15 and TRBJ1-1; maybe TRBD1 (5 bases). Germline V gives CDR1 LNHNV, CDR2 YYDKDF (reference sequence). Trimming shortened V by 0 bases and J by 6 bases, and 11 bases separated the two germline ends. This CDR3 contains 14 residues. CDR3 protein: CATSRDARDSEAFF. CDR3 DNA sequence: TGTGCCACCAGCAGAGACGCCAGGGATTCTGAAGCTTTCTTT.

The chain couples TRBV7-2 to TRBJ1-4; 7 positions agree with TRBD1. The V gene end was trimmed by 2 bases and the J gene end by 5 bases; junction bases not matched to a gene: 5. The germline gives CDR1 SGHTA, CDR2 FQGNSA. The CDR3 has 15 residues. The CDR3 region has the DNA TGTGCCAGCAGCTTATCGACAGGGATAAATGAAAAACTGTTTTTT. This translates into CASSLSTGINEKLFF.

The chain combines TRBV7-3 with TRBJ2-1; D may be TRBD2 (6 bases). CDR1 and CDR2 (germline): SGHTA, FQGTGA. The V and J ends lost 5 bases and 3 bases respectively, with 14 bases between them. The CDR3 is 15 amino acids. The CDR3 DNA sequence: TGTGCCAGCAGCGGAGGGTCCTTCAACTACAATGAGCAGTTCTTC. Its protein is CASSGGSFNYNEQFF. Full variable domain (rest looked up from reference TRBV7-3 and TRBJ2-1): GAGVSQTPSNKVTEKGKYVELRCDPISGHTALYWYRQSLGQGPEFLIYFQGTGAADDSGLPNDRFFAVRPEGSVSTLKIQRTERGDSAVYLCASSGGSFNYNEQFFGPGTRLTVL.